This TCR beta chain appears in the sequencing data of a study of beta chain features in type 1 diabetes. Every isolated RNA sample was fully reverse transcribed, so sequencing captured expressed TCRB transcripts. Using immunoSEQ multiplex PCR, the repertoire was profiled, and TCRdb retains in-frame clones only, with some absent. The sample has 500,000 to 800,000 clones; over 10% are singletons. Study observations and caveats: Across patients, naive, central memory and Treg TCRB repertoires exhibited apparently greater similarity than was observed across healthy donors. Moderate but significant shortening of TCRB CDR3s was recorded in all four CD4+ subsets from Type 1 diabetes patients. Type 1 diabetes patients had VDJ junctions that carried fewer insertions and more deletions.

V was clipped by 4 bases and J by 5 bases, with 14 bases between them. CDR3 length equals 14 residues. Germline V CDR1 and CDR2: SGHTA, FQGNSA. For this clone: Its cognate antigen is unknown.

It was one heparinised blood draw, averaging about 0.12 L, that each donor gave. The material sequenced was naive CD4+ T cells from blood. The sequence was collected from a man aged 30 to 45 with type 1 diabetes. The chain uses TRBV7-2 and TRBJ2-5, with a weak D call TRBD1 (6 bases). The CDR3 protein is CASSSQWGQETQYF. CDR3 coding DNA: TGTGCCAGCAGCTCCCAGTGGGGGCAGGAGACCCAGTACTTC.